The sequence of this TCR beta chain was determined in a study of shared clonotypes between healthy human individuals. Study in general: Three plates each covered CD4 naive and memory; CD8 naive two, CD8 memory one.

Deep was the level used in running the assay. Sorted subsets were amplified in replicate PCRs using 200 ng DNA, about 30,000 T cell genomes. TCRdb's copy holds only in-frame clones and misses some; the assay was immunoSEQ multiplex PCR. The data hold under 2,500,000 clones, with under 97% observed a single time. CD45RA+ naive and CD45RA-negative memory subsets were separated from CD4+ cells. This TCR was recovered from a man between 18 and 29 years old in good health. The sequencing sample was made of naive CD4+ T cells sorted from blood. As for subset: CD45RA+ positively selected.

CDR3 loop: CASSLGGESPDTQYF. The CDR3, as DNA: TGTGCCAGCAGCTTAGGGGGGGAATCGCCAGATACGCAGTATTTT. The gene calls are TRBV7-2 and TRBJ2-3; D possibly corresponds to TRBD2 (6 bases). CDR1 and CDR2 from the germline V gene are SGHTA and FQGNSA. The germline V and J ends were trimmed by 1 base and 4 bases, with 12 bases remaining between them. CDR3 size: 15 residues.